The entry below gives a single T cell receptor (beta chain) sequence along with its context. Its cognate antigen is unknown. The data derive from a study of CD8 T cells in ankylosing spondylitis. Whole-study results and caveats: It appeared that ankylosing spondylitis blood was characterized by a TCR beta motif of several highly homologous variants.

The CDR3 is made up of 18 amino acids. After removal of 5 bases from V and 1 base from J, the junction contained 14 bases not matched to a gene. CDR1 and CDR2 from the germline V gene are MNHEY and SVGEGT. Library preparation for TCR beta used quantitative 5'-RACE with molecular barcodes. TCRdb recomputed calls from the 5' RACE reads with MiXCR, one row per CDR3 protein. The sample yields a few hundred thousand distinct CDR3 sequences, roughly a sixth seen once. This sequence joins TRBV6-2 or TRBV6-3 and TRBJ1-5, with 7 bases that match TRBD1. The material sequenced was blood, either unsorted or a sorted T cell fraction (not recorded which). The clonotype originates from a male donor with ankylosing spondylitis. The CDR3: CASSDLGQRLASNQPQHF. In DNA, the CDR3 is TGTGCCAGCAGTGACCTGGGACAGCGGTTAGCGAGCAATCAGCCCCAGCATTTT.